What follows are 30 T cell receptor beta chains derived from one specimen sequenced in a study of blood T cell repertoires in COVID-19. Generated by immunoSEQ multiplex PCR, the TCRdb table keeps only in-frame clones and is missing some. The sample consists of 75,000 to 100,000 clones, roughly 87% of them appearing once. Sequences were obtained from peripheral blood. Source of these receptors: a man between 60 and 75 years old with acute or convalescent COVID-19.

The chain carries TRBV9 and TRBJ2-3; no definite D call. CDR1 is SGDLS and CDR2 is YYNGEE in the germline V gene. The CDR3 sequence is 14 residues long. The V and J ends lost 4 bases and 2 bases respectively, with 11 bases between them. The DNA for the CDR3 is TGTGCCAGCAGCAGTCAACTGATCACAGATACGCAGTATTTT. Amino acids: CASSSQLITDTQYF.

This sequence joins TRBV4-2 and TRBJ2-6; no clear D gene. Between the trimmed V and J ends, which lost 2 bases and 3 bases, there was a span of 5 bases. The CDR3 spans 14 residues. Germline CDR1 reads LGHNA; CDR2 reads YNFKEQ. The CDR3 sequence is CASSQRVGANVLTF. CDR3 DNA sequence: TGTGCCAGCAGCCAACGAGTTGGGGCCAACGTCCTGACTTTC.

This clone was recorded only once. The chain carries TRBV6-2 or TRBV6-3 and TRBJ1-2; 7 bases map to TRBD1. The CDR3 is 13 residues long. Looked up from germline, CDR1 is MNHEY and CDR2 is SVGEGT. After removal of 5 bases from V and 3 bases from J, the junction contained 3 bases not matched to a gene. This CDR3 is CASSIGTDYGYTF. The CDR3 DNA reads TGTGCCAGCAGTATCGGGACAGACTATGGCTACACCTTC.

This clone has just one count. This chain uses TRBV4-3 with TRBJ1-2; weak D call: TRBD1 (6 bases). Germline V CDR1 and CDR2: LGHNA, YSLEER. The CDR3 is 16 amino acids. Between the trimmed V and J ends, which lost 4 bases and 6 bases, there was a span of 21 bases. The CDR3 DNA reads TGCGCCAGCAGCCCCACTACAGGGTTCGGGTGGGATGGCTACACCTTC. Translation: CASSPTTGFGWDGYTF.

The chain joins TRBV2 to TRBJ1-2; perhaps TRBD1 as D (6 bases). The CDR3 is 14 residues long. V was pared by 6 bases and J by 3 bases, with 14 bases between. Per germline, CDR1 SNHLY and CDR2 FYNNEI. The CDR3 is CASRETQGYYGYTF. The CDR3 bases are TGTGCCAGCAGGGAAACACAGGGATACTATGGCTACACCTTC.

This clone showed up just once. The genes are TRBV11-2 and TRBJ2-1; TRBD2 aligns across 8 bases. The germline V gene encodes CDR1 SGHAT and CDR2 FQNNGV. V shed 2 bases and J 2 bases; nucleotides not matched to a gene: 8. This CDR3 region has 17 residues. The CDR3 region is CASSLMAGGHTYNEQFF. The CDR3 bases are TGTGCCAGCAGCTTAATGGCGGGGGGTCATACCTACAATGAGCAGTTCTTC. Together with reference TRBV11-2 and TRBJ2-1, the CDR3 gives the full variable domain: EAGVAQSPRYKIIEKRQSVAFWCNPISGHATLYWYQQILGQGPKLLIQFQNNGVVDDSQLPKDRFSAERLKGVDSTLKIQPAKLEDSAVYLCASSLMAGGHTYNEQFFGPGTRLTVL.

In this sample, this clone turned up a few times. This CDR3 reads CASSVESDSLTLGRNTEAFF. The CDR3 DNA reads as TGTGCCAGCAGCGTAGAATCGGACAGTCTCACTCTCGGGCGGAACACTGAAGCTTTCTTT. The V and J genes are TRBV9 and TRBJ1-1; possible D gene TRBD1, 6 bases. Germline V lookup: CDR1 SGDLS, CDR2 YYNGEE. The length of the CDR3 is 20 residues. The V end was cut by 0 bases, the J end by 1 base, with 25 bases between.

Here the CDR3 DNA reads TGTGCCCAGGTACAGGGAGGGACTGAAGCTTTCTTT. Translated, it gives CAQVQGGTEAFF. This chain connects TRBV2 to TRBJ1-1, with D possibly TRBD1 on 6 matching bases. V lost 11 bases and J 5 bases, leaving 15 bases between the germline ends. The CDR3 consists of 12 residues. In germline, CDR1 is SNHLY, CDR2 FYNNEI.

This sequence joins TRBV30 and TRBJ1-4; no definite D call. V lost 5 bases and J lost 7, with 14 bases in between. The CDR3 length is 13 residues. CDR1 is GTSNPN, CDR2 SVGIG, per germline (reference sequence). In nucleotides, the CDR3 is TGTGCCTGGCAAGCTGCCTCTGGTGAAAAACTGTTTTTT. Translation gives CAWQAASGEKLFF.

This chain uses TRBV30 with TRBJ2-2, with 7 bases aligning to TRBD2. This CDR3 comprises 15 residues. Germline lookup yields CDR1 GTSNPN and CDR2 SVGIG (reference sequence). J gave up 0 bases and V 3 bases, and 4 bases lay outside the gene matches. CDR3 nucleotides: TGTGCCTGGAGCATAGCGGGTGCGAACACCGGGGAGCTGTTTTTT. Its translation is CAWSIAGANTGELFF.

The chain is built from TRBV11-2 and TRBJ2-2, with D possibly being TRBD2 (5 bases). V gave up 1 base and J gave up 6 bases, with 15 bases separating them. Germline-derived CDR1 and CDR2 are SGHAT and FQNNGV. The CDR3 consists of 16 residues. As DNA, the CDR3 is TGTGCCAGCAGCTTAGGGACTGGATGGGGTTCCGGGGAGCTGTTTTTT. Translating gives CASSLGTGWGSGELFF.

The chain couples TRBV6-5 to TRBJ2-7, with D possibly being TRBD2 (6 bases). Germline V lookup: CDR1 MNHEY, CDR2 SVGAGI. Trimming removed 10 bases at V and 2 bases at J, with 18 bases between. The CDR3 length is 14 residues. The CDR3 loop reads CATTQEGRAYEQYF. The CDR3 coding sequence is TGTGCCACTACCCAGGAGGGTCGGGCCTACGAGCAGTACTTC.

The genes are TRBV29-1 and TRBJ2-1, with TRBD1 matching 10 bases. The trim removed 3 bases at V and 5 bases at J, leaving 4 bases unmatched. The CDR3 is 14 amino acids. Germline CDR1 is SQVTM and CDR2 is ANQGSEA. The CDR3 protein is CSVEGTGEDNEQFF. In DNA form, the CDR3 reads TGCAGCGTTGAGGGGACAGGGGAGGACAATGAGCAGTTCTTC.

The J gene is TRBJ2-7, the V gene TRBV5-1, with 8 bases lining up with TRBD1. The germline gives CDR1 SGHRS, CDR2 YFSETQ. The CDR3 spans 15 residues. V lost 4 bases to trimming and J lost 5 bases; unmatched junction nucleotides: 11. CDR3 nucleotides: TGCGCCAGCAGCCCGGATGGGCAGGGGGCACACGAGCAGTACTTC. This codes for CASSPDGQGAHEQYF.

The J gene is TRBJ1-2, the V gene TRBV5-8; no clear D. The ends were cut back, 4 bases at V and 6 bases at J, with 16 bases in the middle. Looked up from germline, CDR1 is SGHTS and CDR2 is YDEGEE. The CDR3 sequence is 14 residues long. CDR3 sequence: CASSVPPDFDGYTF. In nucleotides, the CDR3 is TGTGCCAGCAGCGTACCCCCAGATTTTGATGGCTACACCTTC.

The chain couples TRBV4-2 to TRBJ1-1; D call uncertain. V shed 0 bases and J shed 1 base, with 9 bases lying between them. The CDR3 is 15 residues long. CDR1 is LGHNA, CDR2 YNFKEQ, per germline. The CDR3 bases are TGTGCCAGCAGCCAAGATTGGGCAGGGAACACTGAAGCTTTCTTT. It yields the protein CASSQDWAGNTEAFF.

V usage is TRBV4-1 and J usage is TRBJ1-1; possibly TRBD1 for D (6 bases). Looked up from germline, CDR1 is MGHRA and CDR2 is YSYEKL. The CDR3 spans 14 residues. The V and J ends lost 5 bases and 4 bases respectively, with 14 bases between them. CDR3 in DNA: TGCGCCAGCAGCGGACGGACAGAAGGCACTGAAGCTTTCTTT. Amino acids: CASSGRTEGTEAFF.

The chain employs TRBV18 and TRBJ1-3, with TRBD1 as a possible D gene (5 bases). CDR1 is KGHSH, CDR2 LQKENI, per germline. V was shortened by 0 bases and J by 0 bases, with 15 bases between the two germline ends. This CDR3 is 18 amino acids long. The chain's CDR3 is CASSPPVGGPGSGNTIYF. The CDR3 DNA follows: TGTGCCAGCTCACCACCGGTCGGGGGACCGGGCTCTGGAAACACCATATATTTT.

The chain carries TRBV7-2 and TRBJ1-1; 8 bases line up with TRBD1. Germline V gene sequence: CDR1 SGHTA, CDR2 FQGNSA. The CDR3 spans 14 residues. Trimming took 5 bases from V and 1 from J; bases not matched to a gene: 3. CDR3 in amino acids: CASSEQGGNTEAFF. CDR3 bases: TGTGCCAGCAGCGAACAGGGGGGGAACACTGAAGCTTTCTTT.

CDR3 sequence: CASSLLQDPTEAFF. As DNA, the CDR3 is TGTGCCAGCAGCTTATTACAGGATCCCACTGAAGCTTTCTTT. This rearrangement joins TRBV7-2 to TRBJ1-1; maybe TRBD1 (5 bases). The CDR3 sequence is 14 residues long. Germline values: CDR1 SGHTA, CDR2 FQGNSA. V gave up 2 bases and J gave up 4 bases, with 11 bases separating them.

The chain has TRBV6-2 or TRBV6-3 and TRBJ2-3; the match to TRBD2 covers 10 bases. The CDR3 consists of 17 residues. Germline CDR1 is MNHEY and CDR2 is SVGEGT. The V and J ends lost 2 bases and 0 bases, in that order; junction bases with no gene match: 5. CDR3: CASSYAASGGSTDTQYF. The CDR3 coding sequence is TGTGCCAGCAGTTACGCGGCTAGCGGGGGTAGCACAGATACGCAGTATTTT.

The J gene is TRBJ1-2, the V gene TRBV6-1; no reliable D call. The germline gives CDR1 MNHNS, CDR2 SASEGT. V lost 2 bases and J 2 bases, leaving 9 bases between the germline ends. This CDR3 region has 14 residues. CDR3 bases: TGTGCCAGCAGTGAACCTAATGAAAACTATGGCTACACCTTC. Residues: CASSEPNENYGYTF.

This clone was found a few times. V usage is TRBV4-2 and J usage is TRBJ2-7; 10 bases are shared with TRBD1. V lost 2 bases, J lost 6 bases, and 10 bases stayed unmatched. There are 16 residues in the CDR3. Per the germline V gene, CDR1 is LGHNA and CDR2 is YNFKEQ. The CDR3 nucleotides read TGTGCCAGCAGCCAAATGAGCCGGGACAGGGGACGCGAGCAGTACTTC. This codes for CASSQMSRDRGREQYF.

CDR3 sequence: CASSLGRQGLGGYTF. DNA of the CDR3: TGTGCCAGCAGCTTAGGTCGGCAGGGGTTAGGCGGCTACACCTTC. The chain couples TRBV7-8 to TRBJ1-2; a weak D match, TRBD1 (6 bases). CDR1 and CDR2 from the germline V gene are SGHVS and FQNEAQ. Deletions cut 1 base from V and 8 bases from J, with 17 bases between. The CDR3 extends over 15 amino acids.

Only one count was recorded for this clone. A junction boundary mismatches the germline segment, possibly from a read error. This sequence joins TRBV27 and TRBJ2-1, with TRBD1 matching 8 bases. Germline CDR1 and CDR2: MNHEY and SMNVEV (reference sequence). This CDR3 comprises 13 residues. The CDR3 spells CASSLSVGQGPLF. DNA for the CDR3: TGTGCCAGCAGTTTAAGTGTAGGACAGGGCCCCCTCTTC.

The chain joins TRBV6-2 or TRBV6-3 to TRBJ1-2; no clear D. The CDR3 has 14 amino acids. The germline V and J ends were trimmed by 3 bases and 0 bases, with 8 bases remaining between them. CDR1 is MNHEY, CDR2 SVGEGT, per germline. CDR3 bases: TGTGCCAGCAGTTATAAACCTACTAACTATGGCTACACCTTC. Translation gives CASSYKPTNYGYTF.

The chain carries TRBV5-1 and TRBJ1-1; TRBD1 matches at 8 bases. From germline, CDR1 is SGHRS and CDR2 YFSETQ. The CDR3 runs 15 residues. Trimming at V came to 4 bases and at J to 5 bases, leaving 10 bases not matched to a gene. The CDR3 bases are TGCGCCAGCAGCCCGACTCGACAGGGGCGGACTGAAGCTTTCTTT. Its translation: CASSPTRQGRTEAFF.

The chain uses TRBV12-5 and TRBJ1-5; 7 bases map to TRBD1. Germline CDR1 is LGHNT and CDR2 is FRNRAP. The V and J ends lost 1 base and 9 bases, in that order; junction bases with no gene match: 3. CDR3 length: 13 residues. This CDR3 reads CASGLEGASPQHF. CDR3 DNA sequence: TGTGCTAGTGGTTTGGAGGGGGCATCGCCCCAGCATTTT.

CDR3 DNA: TGTGCCAGCAGCCCCCGGACAGGGGGCTTGGGCTACACCTTC. Its protein product is CASSPRTGGLGYTF. The rearrangement links TRBV14 to TRBJ1-2; 11 bases align to TRBD1. From germline, CDR1 is SGHDN and CDR2 FVKESK. V lost 4 bases, J lost 8 bases, and 6 bases stayed unmatched. The CDR3 length is 14 residues.

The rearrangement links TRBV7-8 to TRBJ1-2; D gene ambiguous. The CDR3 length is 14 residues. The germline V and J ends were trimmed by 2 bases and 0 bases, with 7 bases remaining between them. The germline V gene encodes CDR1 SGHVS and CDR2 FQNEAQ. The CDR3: CASSLIRANYGYTF. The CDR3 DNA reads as TGTGCCAGCAGCTTAATAAGAGCTAACTATGGCTACACCTTC.